This TCR beta chain was observed in a study of T cell responses to AZD1222 COVID-19 vaccine. Produced via immunoSEQ multiplex PCR; TCRdb's table is partial and in-frame only. In the table there are approximately 150,000 clones, 70% to 90% of which are singletons. Whole-study findings and limits: The study found Spike-specific TCR breadth and depth rose after two AZD1222 doses.

V lost 4 bases and J 10 bases, leaving 14 bases between the germline ends. The CDR3 is 14 amino acids. Germline assignment: CDR1 MNHEY and CDR2 SVGAGI. Comment on this clone: Its antigen is as yet unknown.

The chain employs TRBV6-5 and TRBJ1-6, with D unclear. The TCR sequence derives from an adult in good health. Sample: peripheral blood, taken on day 0 of AZD1222 vaccination. CDR3 sequence reads: CASSSQRSRSPLHF. The CDR3 DNA sequence: TGTGCCAGCAGTTCCCAGAGGTCGCGCTCACCCCTCCACTTT.